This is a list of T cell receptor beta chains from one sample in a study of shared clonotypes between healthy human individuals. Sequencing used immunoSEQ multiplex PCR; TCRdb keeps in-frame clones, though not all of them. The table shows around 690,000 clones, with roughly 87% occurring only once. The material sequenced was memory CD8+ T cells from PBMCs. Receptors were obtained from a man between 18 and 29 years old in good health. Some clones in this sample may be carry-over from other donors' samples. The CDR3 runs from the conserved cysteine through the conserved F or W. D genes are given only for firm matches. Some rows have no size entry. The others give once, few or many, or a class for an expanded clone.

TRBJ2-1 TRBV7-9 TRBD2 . CASSARLAGENYNEQFF TGTGCCAGCAGCGCGAGACTAGCGGGAGAAAACTACAATGAGCAGTTCTTC
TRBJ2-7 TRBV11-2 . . CASSPPEGQVLWEQYF TGTGCCAGCAGCCCCCCCGAGGGTCAGGTCCTCTGGGAGCAGTACTTC
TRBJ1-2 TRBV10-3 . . CAISESLASDGYTF TGTGCCATCAGTGAGTCATTGGCTTCAGATGGCTACACCTTC
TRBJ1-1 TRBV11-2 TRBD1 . CASSLAGQTEAFF TGTGCCAGCAGCTTAGCGGGACAGACTGAAGCTTTCTTT
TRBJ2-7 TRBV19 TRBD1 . CASTPGGVLEYEQYF TGTGCCAGTACCCCAGGGGGTGTACTCGAGTACGAGCAGTACTTC
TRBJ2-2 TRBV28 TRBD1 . CASSKDRDGTGELFF TGTGCCAGCAGCAAAGACAGGGATGGCACCGGGGAGCTGTTTTTT
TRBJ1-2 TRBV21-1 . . CASSKPRDRGDYGYTF TGTGCCAGCAGCAAACCCCGGGACAGGGGGGACTATGGCTACACCTTC
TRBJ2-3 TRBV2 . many CASSDPDGTRTDTQYF TGTGCCAGCAGTGATCCGGACGGGACACGCACAGATACGCAGTATTTT
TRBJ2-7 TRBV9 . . CASSVVGSNPSEQYF TGTGCCAGCAGCGTAGTTGGTTCCAACCCCTCCGAGCAGTACTTC
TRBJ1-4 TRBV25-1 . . CASSELTLRGAGEKLFF TGTGCCAGCAGCGAACTCACCTTAAGGGGCGCAGGTGAAAAACTGTTTTTT
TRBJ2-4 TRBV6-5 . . CASSSTASLRGIQYF TGTGCCAGCAGTTCGACAGCCTCCCTGAGGGGCATTCAGTACTTC
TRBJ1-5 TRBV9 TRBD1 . CASSGQGANQPQHF TGTGCCAGCAGCGGTCAGGGGGCGAATCAGCCCCAGCATTTT
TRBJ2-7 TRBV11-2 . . CASTQGFFYEQYF TGTGCCAGCACCCAAGGATTTTTCTACGAGCAGTACTTC